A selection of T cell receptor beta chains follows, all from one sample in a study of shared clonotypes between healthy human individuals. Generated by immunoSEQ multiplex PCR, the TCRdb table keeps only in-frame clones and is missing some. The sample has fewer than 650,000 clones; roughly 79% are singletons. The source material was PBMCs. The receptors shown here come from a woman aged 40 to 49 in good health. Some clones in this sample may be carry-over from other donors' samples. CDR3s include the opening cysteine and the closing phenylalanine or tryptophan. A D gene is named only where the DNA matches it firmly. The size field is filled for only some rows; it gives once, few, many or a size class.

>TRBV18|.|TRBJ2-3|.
TGTGCCAGCTCAGGGGGCACAGATACGCAGTATTTT
CASSGGTDTQYF
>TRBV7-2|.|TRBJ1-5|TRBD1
TGTGCCAGCAGCCCACAGGGGGCAGGTTCTCCCCAGCATTTT
CASSPQGAGSPQHF
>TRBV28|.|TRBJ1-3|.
TGTGCCAGCAGTTCCGCCGCCGGACAGCCCTCTGGAAACACCATATATTTT
CASSSAAGQPSGNTIYF
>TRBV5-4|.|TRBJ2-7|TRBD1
TGTGCCAGCAGCTCACCGGGACAGGGGGTTTTCTACGAGCAGTACTTC
CASSSPGQGVFYEQYF
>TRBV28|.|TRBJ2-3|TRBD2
TGTGCCAGCAGTTTTCGGCGGGACTACAGCACAGATACGCAGTATTTT
CASSFRRDYSTDTQYF
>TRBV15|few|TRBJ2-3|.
TGTGCCACCAGCAGTGACGGTGGGGCAGATACGCAGTATTTT
CATSSDGGADTQYF
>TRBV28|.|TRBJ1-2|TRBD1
TGTGCCAGCAGCACCCCGGGACAGGGGCGCTACACCTTC
CASSTPGQGRYTF
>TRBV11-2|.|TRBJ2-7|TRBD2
TGTGCCTCAGACAGCGGGAGCTCCTACGAGCAGTGCTTC
CASDSGSSYEQCF
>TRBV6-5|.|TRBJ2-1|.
TGTGCCAGCAGGCGCGCGAGCTCCTACAATGAGCAGTTCTTC
CASRRASSYNEQFF
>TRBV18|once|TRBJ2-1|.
TGTGCCAGCTCGCCACTTAAGGGAGTTGAGCAGTTCTTC
CASSPLKGVEQFF
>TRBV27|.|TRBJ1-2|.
TGTGCCAGCAGTTCCCGCTCCGGGACCTATGGCTACACCTTC
CASSSRSGTYGYTF
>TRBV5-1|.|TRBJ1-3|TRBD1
TGCGCCAGCAGCTTGACAGGGGCTGGAAACACCATATATTTT
CASSLTGAGNTIYF
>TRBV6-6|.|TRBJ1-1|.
TGTGCCAGCAGCCGTCCGGGGGGCGGGAACACTGAAGCTTTCTTT
CASSRPGGGNTEAFF
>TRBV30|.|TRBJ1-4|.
TGTGCCTGGAGTCGGGGGCAGAAGAATGAAAAACTGTTTTTT
CAWSRGQKNEKLFF
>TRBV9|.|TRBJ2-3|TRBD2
TGTGCCAGCAGCGTAGTAGCGGGAGTCCCAGATACGCAGTATTTT
CASSVVAGVPDTQYF
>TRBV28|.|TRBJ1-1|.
TGTGCCAGCAGTTTAGCGTTCCGGGGGGCGGGCACTGAAGCTTTCTTT
CASSLAFRGAGTEAFF
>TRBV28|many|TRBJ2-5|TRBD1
TGTGCCAGCAGTTTGGGGCTGGCCGGGACAGGGACGTACCAAGAGACCCAGTACTTC
CASSLGLAGTGTYQETQYF
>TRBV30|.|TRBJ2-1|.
TGTGCCTGGAGTGTACGTGGCAATGAGCAGTTCTTC
CAWSVRGNEQFF
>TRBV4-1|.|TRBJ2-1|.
TGCGCCAGCAGCCTAAGACTAGACCGGAGCTCCTACAATGAGCAGTTCTTC
CASSLRLDRSSYNEQFF
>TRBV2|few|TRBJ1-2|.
TGTGCCAGCGGGAGGGACAACTATGGCTACACCTTC
CASGRDNYGYTF
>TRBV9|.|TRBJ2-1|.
TGTGCCAGCAGCGTAGTCGGCGGGGTAGGAAATGAGCAGTTCTTC
CASSVVGGVGNEQFF
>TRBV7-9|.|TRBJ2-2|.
TGTGCCAGCAGCTTAGGGAGTAGCGCCGGGGAGCTGTTTTTT
CASSLGSSAGELFF
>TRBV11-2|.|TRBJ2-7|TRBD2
TGTGCCAGCAGCTTATTGCGGGGGAACGAGCAGTACTTC
CASSLLRGNEQYF
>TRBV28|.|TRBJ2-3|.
TGTGCCAGCAGTTTATCAGGGGGCACAGATACGCAGTATTTT
CASSLSGGTDTQYF
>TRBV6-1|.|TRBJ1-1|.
TGTGCCAGCAGTGGGCAAATGAACACTGAAGCTTTCTTT
CASSGQMNTEAFF
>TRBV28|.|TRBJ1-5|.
TGTGCCAGCAGTTTAGCCCCAAGGGCCCCAGGGGTCGCCGTTAATCAGCCCCAGCATTTT
CASSLAPRAPGVAVNQPQHF
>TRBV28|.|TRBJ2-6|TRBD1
TGTGCCACCACCGAGGAGCTGGGACAGAGCTCTGGGGCCAACGTCCTGACTTTC
CATTEELGQSSGANVLTF
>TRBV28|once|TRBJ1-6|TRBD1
TGTGCCAGCAGTTTAGGACAGGGGCTCCACTTT
CASSLGQGLHF
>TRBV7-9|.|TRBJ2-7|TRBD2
TGTGCCAGCAGCTTGCCTACTAGCGGGAGGACAGCCTACGAGCAGTACTTC
CASSLPTSGRTAYEQYF
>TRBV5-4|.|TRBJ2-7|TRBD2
TGTGCCAGCAGCGCAGGACTAGGACTAGACTCCTACGAGCAGTACTTC
CASSAGLGLDSYEQYF
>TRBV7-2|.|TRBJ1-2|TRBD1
TGTGCCAGCAGCTCCCCCCGACAGGGCAACTATGGCTACACCTTC
CASSSPRQGNYGYTF